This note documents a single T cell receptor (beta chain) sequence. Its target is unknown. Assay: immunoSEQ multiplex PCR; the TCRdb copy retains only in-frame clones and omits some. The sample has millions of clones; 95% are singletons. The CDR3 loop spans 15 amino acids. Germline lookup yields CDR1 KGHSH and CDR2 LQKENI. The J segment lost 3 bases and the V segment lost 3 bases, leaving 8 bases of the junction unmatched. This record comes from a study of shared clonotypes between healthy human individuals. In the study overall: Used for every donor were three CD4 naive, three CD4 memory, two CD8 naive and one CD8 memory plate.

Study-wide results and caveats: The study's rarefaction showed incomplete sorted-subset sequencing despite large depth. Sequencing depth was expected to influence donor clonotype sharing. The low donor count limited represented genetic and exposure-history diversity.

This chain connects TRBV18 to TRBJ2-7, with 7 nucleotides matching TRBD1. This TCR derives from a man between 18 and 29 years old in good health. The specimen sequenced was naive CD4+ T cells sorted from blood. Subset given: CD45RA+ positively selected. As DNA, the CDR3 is TGTGCCAGCTCACCGGACAGGCGAGAACACTACGAGCAGTACTTC. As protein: CASSPDRREHYEQYF.